The 17 T cell receptor beta chains in this list originate from one sample, sequenced in a study of spatial heterogeneity in lung cancer. Points from the study as a whole: The number of expanded tumor alpha and beta chains correlated with mutation number.

One entry per CDR3 protein results from TCRdb running MiXCR on the 5' RACE reads. The sample records about 10,000 distinct CDR3 sequences, 6.3% being singletons. The antigens for these receptors are not known. The time point was: sample taken at primary tumor resection. The sequenced sample was lung tumor tissue, obtained at surgery. The receptors here all came from a male donor with early-stage non-small cell lung cancer.

This clonotype was recorded at least ten times. This beta chain slipped into a library made for alpha chains as a stray read, so its size is not meaningful. The chain links TRBV28 to TRBJ1-1, with D hard to call. V shed 1 base and J shed 1 base, with 4 bases lying between them. The germline V gene has CDR1 MDHEN and CDR2 SYDVKM. The CDR3 has 13 residues. The CDR3 bases are TGTGCCAGCAGTTTATCCGAGAACACTGAAGCTTTCTTT. Its translation is CASSLSENTEAFF.

In its sample, this clonotype was seen many times. Found in a library prepared for alpha chains, this beta chain is an off-target read, and its abundance has little meaning. V is TRBV3-1 and J is TRBJ1-2; D perhaps matches TRBD1 (5 bases). Looked up from germline, CDR1 is LGHDT and CDR2 is YNNKEL (reference sequence). V lost 3 bases to trimming and J lost 1 base, with 9 bases between them. The CDR3 covers 14 residues. CDR3 sequence: CASSQGGVNYGYTF. DNA for the CDR3: TGTGCCAGCAGCCAGGGGGGGGTTAACTATGGCTACACCTTC.

This clonotype was recorded many times. This beta chain turned up in a library designed for alpha chains; as an off-target read, its abundance says little. This chain connects TRBV4-1 to TRBJ2-3; the D gene is possibly TRBD2 (6 bases). The CDR3 has 15 residues. Germline CDR1 is MGHRA and CDR2 is YSYEKL. V lost 0 bases and J lost 0, with 7 bases in between. DNA for the CDR3: TGCGCCAGCAGCCAAGAAGGGACTAGCACAGATACGCAGTATTTT. It yields the protein CASSQEGTSTDTQYF.

This clonotype was observed many times. With the library built for alpha chains, this beta chain is off target and its frequency is not meaningful. J is TRBJ2-1 and V is TRBV27; D is undetermined. The CDR3 is made up of 15 amino acids. V lost 2 bases, J lost 7 bases, and 15 bases lay in between. Germline lookup yields CDR1 MNHEY and CDR2 SMNVEV (reference sequence). CDR3 sequence: CASSLEGFRKNEQFF. In DNA, the CDR3 is TGTGCCAGCAGTTTAGAAGGTTTCAGAAAAAATGAGCAGTTCTTC.

About this clonotype itself: This beta chain lies outside the target of a library built for alpha chains; its clone size means little. The J gene is TRBJ1-5, the V gene TRBV4-1, with D maybe TRBD1 (5 bases). From germline, CDR1 is MGHRA and CDR2 YSYEKL. The CDR3 is 18 residues long. The V end lost 4 bases, the J end lost 0 bases, and 19 bases lay between the germline ends. CDR3 nucleotide sequence: TGCGCCAGCAGCCTTCAGTTGGGACGACGGAATAGCAATCAGCCCCAGCATTTT. Residues: CASSLQLGRRNSNQPQHF.

This clonotype was seen at least ten times. The library was prepared for alpha chains; this beta chain is a stray read, so its frequency means little. The J gene is TRBJ2-1, the V gene TRBV6-1, with D unclear. V was trimmed by 0 bases and J by 9 bases, leaving 3 bases between them. The CDR3 sequence is 11 residues long. Germline V gene lookup returns CDR1 MNHNS and CDR2 SASEGT. CDR3 DNA sequence: TGTGCCAGCAGTGAAGCAATTGAGCAGTTCTTC. This encodes CASSEAIEQFF.

This clonotype was picked up many times. This beta chain is an off-target read within a library intended for alpha chains, so its frequency means little. This chain uses TRBV6-2 or TRBV6-3 with TRBJ2-4; D is unclear. The CDR3 covers 17 residues. Germline assignment: CDR1 MNHEY and CDR2 SVGEGT. The V and J ends lost 5 bases and 1 base respectively, with 18 bases between them. The CDR3 is CASSRAPLRGAKNIQYF. CDR3 nucleotide sequence: TGTGCCAGCAGTAGAGCCCCTCTCAGAGGCGCCAAAAACATTCAGTACTTC.

In its sample, this clonotype was seen many times. This beta chain is a stray sequence in a library constructed for alpha chains; its clone size is not meaningful. The rearrangement joins TRBV6-2 or TRBV6-3 to TRBJ2-2, with D possibly being TRBD2 (5 bases). This CDR3 comprises 15 residues. From germline, CDR1 is MNHEY and CDR2 SVGEGT. Trimming took 8 bases from V and 10 from J, leaving 23 bases between them. The CDR3 region is CASQAGNAPVEELFF. DNA of the CDR3: TGTGCCAGCCAGGCGGGTAACGCGCCGGTAGAGGAGCTGTTTTTT.

This clonotype occurred many times. This beta chain slipped into a library made for alpha chains as a stray read, so its size is not meaningful. This chain connects TRBV6-1 to TRBJ1-1; no clear D gene. This CDR3 spans 12 amino acids. Germline CDR1 reads MNHNS; CDR2 reads SASEGT. The V end lost 5 bases, the J end lost 5 bases, and 9 bases lay between the germline ends. The CDR3 here is CASSRVGTEAFF. CDR3 in DNA: TGTGCCAGCAGTAGGGTGGGGACTGAAGCTTTCTTT.

The table lists this clonotype with a few counts. A library prepared for alpha chains yielded this beta chain as an off-target read; its size is of little meaning. The chain carries TRBV14 and TRBJ2-3; D gene uncertain. Germline CDR1 reads SGHDN; CDR2 reads FVKESK. V was pared by 4 bases and J by 4 bases, with 12 bases between. This CDR3 has 14 residues. The CDR3 spells CASSLRAPADTQYF. In nucleotides, the CDR3 is TGTGCCAGCAGCCTCCGGGCCCCCGCAGATACGCAGTATTTT.

This clonotype was counted at least ten times. A library made for alpha chains picked up this beta chain off target, so its size means little. The gene calls are TRBV29-1 and TRBJ2-1, with D perhaps given as TRBD1 or TRBD2 (5 bases each). The germline V and J ends were trimmed by 4 bases and 0 bases, with 10 bases remaining between them. The CDR3 extends over 14 amino acids. CDR1 and CDR2 from the germline V gene are SQVTM and ANQGSEA. The CDR3 nucleotides read TGCAGCGTTGGACGGGGCCACTCCTACAATGAGCAGTTCTTC. Its translation is CSVGRGHSYNEQFF.

This clonotype has a count of ten or more. Little can be read into the size of this beta chain, an off-target read in a library designed for alpha chains. The CDR3 region is CAGAGGTGELFF. CDR3 bases: TGTGCCGGCGCCGGCGGCACCGGGGAGCTGTTTTTT. The V gene is TRBV6-6, the J gene TRBJ2-2; D call uncertain. Germline CDR1 is MNHNY and CDR2 is SVGAGI (reference sequence). V dropped 11 bases and J dropped 4 bases, with 11 bases sitting between them. The CDR3 length is 12 residues.

In its sample, this clonotype was seen many times. This beta chain lies outside the target of a library built for alpha chains; its clone size means little. This chain uses TRBV4-1 with TRBJ1-5; D may be TRBD1 (5 bases). Germline assignment: CDR1 MGHRA and CDR2 YSYEKL. V was pared by 4 bases and J by 0 bases, with 13 bases between. The CDR3 runs to 16 residues. CDR3 sequence (DNA): TGCGCCAGCAGCCCTTCCGGGGGTAATAGCAATCAGCCCCAGCATTTT. Amino acid sequence: CASSPSGGNSNQPQHF.

By share of the sample, this clonotype is medium-sized (0.01 to 0.1%). This beta chain is off target for a library built for alpha chains, so its abundance means little. The chain joins TRBV25-1 to TRBJ2-2; D could derive from TRBD1 or TRBD2 (5 bases each). From germline, CDR1 is MGHDK and CDR2 SYGVNS. The V and J ends lost 6 bases and 3 bases respectively, with 11 bases between them. CDR3 length: 14 amino acids. The CDR3 bases are TGTGCCAGCAGGAGGGTAGGGGACACCGGGGAGCTGTTTTTT. Translating it yields CASRRVGDTGELFF.

By its share, this clonotype is medium-sized. This beta chain represents an off-target read in a library built for alpha chains; its size is of limited meaning. This chain connects TRBV5-1 to TRBJ1-5; D unclear. There are 13 residues in the CDR3. Looked up from germline, CDR1 is SGHRS and CDR2 is YFSETQ. Trimming removed 5 bases at V and 5 bases at J, with 11 bases between. In DNA form, the CDR3 reads TGCGCCAGCAGTTTGACACCGGATCAGCCCCAGCATTTT. This sequence encodes CASSLTPDQPQHF.

This clonotype was counted at least ten times. A library prepared for alpha chains yielded this beta chain as an off-target read; its size is of little meaning. The chain joins TRBV28 to TRBJ2-1; D is ambiguous. V shed 5 bases and J shed 10 bases, with 6 bases lying between them. This CDR3 contains 10 residues. Germline V gene sequence: CDR1 MDHEN, CDR2 SYDVKM. The CDR3: CASSMREQFF. Here the CDR3 DNA reads TGTGCCAGCAGTATGCGGGAGCAGTTCTTC.

This clonotype came up many times. This beta chain is a stray sequence in a library constructed for alpha chains; its clone size is not meaningful. V usage is TRBV6-6 and J usage is TRBJ1-2, with D possibly matching TRBD1 (5 bases). Trimming took off 4 bases at V and 8 bases at J, with 14 bases between the two ends. From germline, CDR1 is MNHNY and CDR2 SVGAGI (reference sequence). This CDR3 has 13 amino acids. The CDR3 spells CASSSPGFRGYTF. CDR3 nucleotides: TGTGCCAGCAGTTCCCCAGGGTTTCGGGGCTACACCTTC.